Each of the 17 T cell receptor beta chains below was sequenced from the same sample in a study of T cells in Graves' hyperthyroidism and ophthalmopathy. Researchers amplified the TCR beta CDR3 regions from RNA transcripts. When the TCR CDR3 underwent first-round RT-PCR, the HTBI primer set was used. TCRdb fed the multiplex PCR reads into MiXCR, producing one record per CDR3 protein. The sample shows 540,000 or so distinct CDR3 sequences, around a sixth of them seen only once. The sequenced material came from blood. Source of these receptors: a woman between 25 and 40 years old with Graves' hyperthyroidism.

The V call is TRBV7-9, the J call TRBJ2-7, with a weak D call TRBD2 (6 bases). The germline V and J ends were trimmed by 2 bases and 5 bases, with 13 bases remaining between them. The CDR3 runs to 14 residues. The germline CDR1 and CDR2 sequences are SEHNR and FQNEAQ (reference sequence). DNA of the CDR3: TGTGCCAGCAGCTTAAGTATTAGCGGACACGAGCAGTACTTC. Protein sequence: CASSLSISGHEQYF.

In its sample, this clonotype was seen a few times. The junction differs from germline at one of its ends, possibly a read error. The J gene is TRBJ1-1, the V gene TRBV12-5; no firm D call. Germline CDR1 is LGHNT and CDR2 is FRNRAP. This CDR3 is built from 14 residues. CDR3 sequence: CASGLKPGDTGAFF. The CDR3, as DNA: TGTGCTAGTGGTTTGAAGCCCGGTGACACTGGAGCTTTCTTT.

This clonotype was seen repeatedly, ten times or more. The chain has TRBV11-1 and TRBJ2-7; 13 nucleotides agree with TRBD2. V lost 5 bases and J lost 4; bases outside the gene matches: 8. CDR1 SGHAT and CDR2 FQDESV come from the germline V gene (reference sequence). This CDR3 has 16 amino acids. The CDR3 nucleotides read TGTGCCAGCAGCCTTCTGGGGACTAGCGGGATTTACGAGCAGTACTTC. This sequence encodes CASSLLGTSGIYEQYF.

This clonotype was seen ten or more times. The rearrangement joins TRBV5-1 to TRBJ2-1; the match to TRBD2 covers 9 bases. The CDR3 length is 16 residues. Trimming cost V 3 bases and J 0 bases; bases outside gene matches: 4. Germline V CDR1 and CDR2: SGHRS, YFSETQ. CDR3 amino acids: CASSSGLAHSYNEQFF. The DNA for the CDR3 is TGCGCCAGCAGCTCGGGACTAGCCCACTCCTACAATGAGCAGTTCTTC.

Regarding this clonotype: A clone one base away is much larger, so this may be a read error. The V and J genes are TRBV28 and TRBJ2-1; TRBD2 matches 7 bases. The length of the CDR3 is 16 residues. Germline V gene sequence: CDR1 MDHEN, CDR2 SYDVKM. CDR3 DNA sequence: TGTGCCAGCAGTTTATACCTAGCGGAACCTTACAATGAGCAGCTCTTC. This encodes CASSLYLAEPYNEQLF.

This clonotype was observed many times. The chain combines TRBV20-1 with TRBJ2-7; the D is unclear. The CDR3 sequence is 14 residues long. Trimming cost V 0 bases and J 6 bases, with 15 bases left between them. In germline, CDR1 is DFQATT, CDR2 SNEGSKA (reference sequence). The DNA of the CDR3 is TGCAGTGCTAGAGAGAGCCGTACGGTTTCCGAGCAGTACTTC. Its translation: CSARESRTVSEQYF.

This clonotype has only a few counts. The chain uses TRBV4-1 and TRBJ2-3; D may be TRBD1 (7 bases). Trimming took 4 bases from V and 5 from J, leaving 13 bases between them. The CDR3 is 14 residues long. In germline, CDR1 is MGHRA, CDR2 YSYEKL. The CDR3 here is CASSLSGGGDTQYF. The CDR3 nucleotides read TGCGCCAGCAGCCTTTCAGGGGGAGGAGATACGCAGTATTTT.

This clonotype was recorded many times. V is TRBV4-3 and J is TRBJ2-3; possible D gene TRBD1, 6 bases. The CDR3 sequence is 14 residues long. CDR1 and CDR2 (germline): LGHNA, YSLEER. Deletions cut 5 bases from V and 0 bases from J, with 9 bases between. CDR3: CASSYGQSTDTQYF. The CDR3 DNA reads as TGCGCCAGCAGCTACGGACAGAGCACAGATACGCAGTATTTT.

About this clonotype: With a much larger clone just one base away, this may be a read error. The chain is built from TRBV7-2 and TRBJ2-1; D unclear. CDR1 SGHTA and CDR2 FQGNSA come from the germline V gene. The CDR3 consists of 17 residues. The CDR3 DNA sequence: TGTGCCAGCAGCTTTCACACTGACTCGCTTGGGTACAATGGGCAGTTCTTC. Protein: CASSFHTDSLGYNGQFF.

This clonotype was counted a few times. V usage is TRBV10-2 and J usage is TRBJ1-3, with D uncertain. Germline V gene data show CDR1 as WSHSY and CDR2 as SAAADI. Deletions cut 1 base from V and 0 bases from J, with 10 bases between. CDR3 length: 16 residues. The CDR3 nucleotides are TGCGCCAGCAGTGAGTACACGAGCCTCTCTGGAAACACCATATATTTT. Translation gives CASSEYTSLSGNTIYF.

The V and J genes are TRBV18 and TRBJ2-3, with a possible D match to TRBD2 (5 bases). Germline-derived CDR1 and CDR2 are KGHSH and LQKENI. The CDR3 contains 15 residues. Trimming took off 1 base at V and 2 bases at J, with 10 bases between the two ends. CDR3 sequence (DNA): TGTGCCAGCTCACCACTAGCGCAACTCACAGATACGCAGTATTTT. It specifies CASSPLAQLTDTQYF.

This clonotype was found many times. This sequence joins TRBV6-1 and TRBJ1-6; possible D gene TRBD1, 5 bases. Germline V gives CDR1 MNHNS, CDR2 SASEGT. The CDR3 spans 15 residues. V was shortened by 8 bases and J by 5 bases, with 16 bases between the two germline ends. The CDR3 reads CASGREGRNNSPLHF. The DNA of the CDR3 is TGTGCCAGCGGCCGAGAGGGGCGCAATAATTCACCCCTCCACTTT.

V is TRBV5-1 and J is TRBJ1-5; the D gene is possibly TRBD1 (5 bases). The CDR3 covers 15 residues. From germline, CDR1 is SGHRS and CDR2 YFSETQ. V was cut by 1 base and J by 5 bases, with 13 bases left in between. CDR3 nucleotide sequence: TGCGCCAGCAGCTTGCCCAAGAAGACAGATCAGCCCCAGCATTTT. Its translation is CASSLPKKTDQPQHF.

This clonotype was counted ten times or more. The chain combines TRBV5-1 with TRBJ1-6; a weak D match, TRBD1 (5 bases). V was shortened by 4 bases and J by 9 bases, with 17 bases between the two germline ends. The germline V gene has CDR1 SGHRS and CDR2 YFSETQ. The CDR3 has 15 amino acids. Written as DNA, the CDR3 is TGCGCCAGCAGCCCGACAGTGGTTGGTGCTTCACCCCTCCACTTT. It encodes CASSPTVVGASPLHF.

The chain links TRBV27 to TRBJ2-7; 11 nucleotides align to TRBD1. There are 15 residues in the CDR3. CDR1 and CDR2 (germline): MNHEY, SMNVEV (reference sequence). Losses at the gene ends were 6 bases for V and 5 bases for J; bases not matched to a gene: 9. The CDR3 sequence is CASSPPGTGGNEQYF. CDR3 nucleotide sequence: TGTGCCAGCAGCCCGCCGGGGACAGGGGGAAACGAGCAGTACTTC.

This clonotype has a count of ten or more. The chain is built from TRBV6-6 and TRBJ1-2; tentatively, D is TRBD1 (5 bases). The germline gives CDR1 MNHNY, CDR2 SVGAGI (reference sequence). V was clipped by 0 bases and J by 5 bases, with 13 bases between them. This CDR3 is built from 15 residues. CDR3 sequence reads: CASSYSPDRSYGYTF. The CDR3 coding sequence is TGTGCCAGCAGTTACTCCCCCGACAGAAGTTATGGCTACACCTTC.

This clonotype was counted many times. This rearrangement joins TRBV12-3 or TRBV12-4 to TRBJ2-2; 9 bases are a match to TRBD1. The CDR3 extends over 15 amino acids. J lost 4 bases, V lost 3 bases, and 3 bases had no gene match. In nucleotides, the CDR3 is TGTGCCAGCAGTTTCTGGACAGGGGTCACCGGGGAGCTGTTTTTT. It codes for CASSFWTGVTGELFF.